The source of this T cell receptor (beta chain) is a study of regulatory T cells in long-lasting Graves disease. Study summary: Treatment with antithyroid drugs for over 5 years, together with positive TSH receptor antibodies, meant persistent Graves' disease.

There are 15 residues in the CDR3. J gave up 9 bases and V 5 bases, and 7 bases lay outside the gene matches. Germline lookup yields CDR1 SGHAT and CDR2 FQNNGV. Concerning this clonotype itself: What it binds is unknown.

Library construction for TCR beta used iRepertoire HTBI primers and Arm-PCR of CDR3 regions. TCRdb reprocessed the multiplex PCR reads via MiXCR and lists one record per CDR3 protein. The sample yields roughly 700,000 distinct CDR3 sequences, about 32% seen once. The time point here: persistent/refractory GD, antithyroid drugs over 5 years with positive TRAb. Following extraction of RNA from PBMCs, that RNA was used to make the TCR library. Study-level results: Graves' patients with persistent disease showed TCR diversity lower than patients newly diagnosed. Fewer public clonotypes were shared by new patients (roughly 910) than by persistent patients (approximately 2,700).

The receptor was isolated from a female donor with Graves disease. The sequencing used peripheral blood mononuclear cells (PBMCs), collected when the disease was refractory, from a patient treated with antithyroid drugs. This sequence joins TRBV11-2 and TRBJ2-4; 13 bases agree with TRBD2. The DNA of the CDR3 is TGTGCCAGCAGCCCCCTGACTAGCGGGAGGACCATTCAGTACTTC. Translating gives CASSPLTSGRTIQYF.